This T cell receptor (beta chain) was captured in a study of blood T cell repertoires in COVID-19. Across the study: Samples representing acute and convalescent COVID-19 were sourced from the United States, Italy and Spain.

As originally analysed: For nucleated cells, counts were estimated from reference gene primer amplification. Sequencing used immunoSEQ multiplex PCR; TCRdb keeps in-frame clones, though not all of them. Clone size and the V and J calls come from that table; the DNA yielded D and trimming. The table lists under 450,000 clones, roughly 90% of them singletons. Cohort allocation depended upon clinical history that participants reported. This CDR3 region has 12 residues. V dropped 6 bases and J dropped 8; count of bases not matched to a gene: 7. CDR1 is SQVTM, CDR2 ANQGSEA, per germline. The TCR sequence derives from a middle-aged woman who had been exposed to COVID-19. The chain combines TRBV29-1 with TRBJ1-3; 7 nucleotides align to TRBD1. Sequenced material: PBMCs or T cells enriched from blood (not recorded which). CDR3 in DNA: TGCAGCGTGCAACAGGGGTTGGACACCATATATTTT. This gives the protein CSVQQGLDTIYF.